The clone carrying this TCR beta chain was detected a few times. This entry is derived from a study of cytomegalovirus exposure and HLA in healthy donors. In the PCR, 60 Vbeta and 13 Jbeta primers were used. The table came from immunoSEQ multiplex PCR; TCRdb's copy has only in-frame clones and leaves some out. The data contain roughly 120,000 clones, about four fifths of them seen just once; the ten biggest clones take up approximately 2%. This CDR3 contains 13 residues. Looked up from germline, CDR1 is ENHRY and CDR2 is SYGVKD. V dropped 4 bases and J dropped 5 bases, with 9 bases sitting between them.

The specimen was PBMCs. The receptor's source is a man aged 18 to 29 in good health and CMV-seronegative. V is TRBV10-3 and J is TRBJ1-5; D is ambiguous. The CDR3 reads CAISAYDDQPQHF. The CDR3 DNA follows: TGTGCCATCAGTGCCTACGATGATCAGCCCCAGCATTTT.